The source of this T cell receptor (beta chain) is a study of CD8 T cells in Susac syndrome. Random-hexamer reverse transcription was applied to about 0.5 to 1 ug RNA. The CDR3 of TCR beta was amplified by immunoSEQ multiplex PCR across 54 Vbeta and 13 Jbeta. TCRdb passed the immunoSEQ multiplex PCR reads through MiXCR, listing each CDR3 protein once. In the table there are 150,000 or so distinct CDR3 sequences, over 90% of which are singletons. Per germline, CDR1 MNHEY and CDR2 SVGAGI. The CDR3 consists of 11 residues. V was pared by 4 bases and J by 6 bases, with 7 bases between. The J gene is TRBJ2-7, the V gene TRBV6-5; the D gene is possibly TRBD1 (5 bases). Input material: CD4+ T cells from PBMCs. This sequence was found in a human donor with Susac syndrome. The CDR3 sequence is CASSSTVEQYF. CDR3 nucleotide sequence: TGTGCCAGCAGTTCGACAGTCGAGCAGTACTTC.